This record looks at one T cell receptor (beta chain) sequence and its context. The data were taken from a study of blood T cell repertoires in COVID-19. Study background: Material from acute and convalescent COVID-19 was sourced from the United States, Italy and Spain. T cells, B-cell-depleted T cells, or PBMCs supplied cDNA or gDNA.

Original data processing: Estimates of nucleated cell counts were drawn from the amplification of reference gene primers. Profiled with immunoSEQ multiplex PCR; TCRdb holds only in-frame clones, not every one. The V and J calls and the clone size are those of that table, but D and trimming were determined from the DNA. Seen here are 250,000 to 350,000 clones, about 89% observed once, and the top ten hold about 12%. Per the germline V gene, CDR1 is LGHNA and CDR2 is YNFKEQ. The CDR3 loop spans 15 amino acids. Trimming shortened V by 1 base and J by 6 bases, and 10 bases separated the two germline ends.

The chain combines TRBV4-2 with TRBJ1-6; D may be TRBD1 (5 bases). The receptor was isolated from a woman aged 60-75 years with acute or convalescent COVID-19. The sequencing sample was made of peripheral blood. In nucleotides, the CDR3 is TGTGCCAGCAGCCAAGGGGGCGCCGGTAATTCACCCCTCCACTTT. Its translation is CASSQGGAGNSPLHF.